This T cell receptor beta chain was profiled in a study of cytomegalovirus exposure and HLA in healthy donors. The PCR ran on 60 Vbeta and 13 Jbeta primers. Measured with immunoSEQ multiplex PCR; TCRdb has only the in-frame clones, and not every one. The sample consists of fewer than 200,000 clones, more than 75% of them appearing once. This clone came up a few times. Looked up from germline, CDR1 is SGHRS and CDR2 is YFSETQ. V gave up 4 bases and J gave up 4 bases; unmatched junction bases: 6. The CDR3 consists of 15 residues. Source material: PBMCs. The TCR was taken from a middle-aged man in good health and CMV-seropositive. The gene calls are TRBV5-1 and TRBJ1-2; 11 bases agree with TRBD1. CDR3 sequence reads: CASSLRTGGGYGYTF. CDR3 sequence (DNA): TGCGCCAGCAGCCTAAGGACAGGGGGCGGCTATGGCTACACCTTC.